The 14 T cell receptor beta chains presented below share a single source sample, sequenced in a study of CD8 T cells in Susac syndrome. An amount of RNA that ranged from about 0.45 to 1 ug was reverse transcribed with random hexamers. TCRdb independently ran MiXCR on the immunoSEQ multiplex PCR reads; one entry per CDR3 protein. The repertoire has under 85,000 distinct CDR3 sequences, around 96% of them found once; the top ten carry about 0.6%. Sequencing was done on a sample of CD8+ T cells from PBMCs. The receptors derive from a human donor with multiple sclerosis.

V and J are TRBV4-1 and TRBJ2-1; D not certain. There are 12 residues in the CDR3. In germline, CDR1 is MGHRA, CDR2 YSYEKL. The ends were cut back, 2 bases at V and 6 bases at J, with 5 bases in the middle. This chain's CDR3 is CASSQPPNEQFF. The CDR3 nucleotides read TGCGCCAGCAGCCAACCCCCCAATGAGCAGTTCTTC.

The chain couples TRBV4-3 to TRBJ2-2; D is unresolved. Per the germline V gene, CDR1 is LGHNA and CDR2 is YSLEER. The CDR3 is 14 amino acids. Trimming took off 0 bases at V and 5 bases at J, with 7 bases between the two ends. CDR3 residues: CASSQEAVTGELFF. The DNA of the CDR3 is TGCGCCAGCAGCCAAGAAGCCGTGACCGGGGAGCTGTTTTTT.

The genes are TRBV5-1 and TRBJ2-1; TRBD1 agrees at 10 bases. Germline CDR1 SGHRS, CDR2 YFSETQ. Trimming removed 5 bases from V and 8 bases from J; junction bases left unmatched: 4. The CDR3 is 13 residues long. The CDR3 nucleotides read TGCGCCAGCAGTTCGGACAGGGGGGATGAGCAGTTCTTC. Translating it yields CASSSDRGDEQFF. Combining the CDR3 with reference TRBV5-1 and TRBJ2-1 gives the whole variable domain KAGVTQTPRYLIKTRGQQVTLSCSPISGHRSVSWYQQTPGQGLQFLFEYFSETQRNKGNFPGRFSGRQFSNSRSEMNVSTLELGDSALYLCASSSDRGDEQFFGPGTRLTVL.

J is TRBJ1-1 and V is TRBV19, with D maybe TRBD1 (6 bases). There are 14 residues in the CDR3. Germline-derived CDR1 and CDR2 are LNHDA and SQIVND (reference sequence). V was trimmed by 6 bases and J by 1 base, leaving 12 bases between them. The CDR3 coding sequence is TGTGCCAGTAGCCGACAGGAATCGAACACTGAAGCTTTCTTT. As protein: CASSRQESNTEAFF.

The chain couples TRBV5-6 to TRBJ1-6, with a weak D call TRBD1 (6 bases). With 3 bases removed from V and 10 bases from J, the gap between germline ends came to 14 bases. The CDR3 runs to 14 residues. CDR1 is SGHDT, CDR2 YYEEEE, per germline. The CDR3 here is CASSSQDQGSPLHF. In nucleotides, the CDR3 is TGTGCCAGCAGCTCTCAGGACCAGGGGTCACCCCTCCACTTT.

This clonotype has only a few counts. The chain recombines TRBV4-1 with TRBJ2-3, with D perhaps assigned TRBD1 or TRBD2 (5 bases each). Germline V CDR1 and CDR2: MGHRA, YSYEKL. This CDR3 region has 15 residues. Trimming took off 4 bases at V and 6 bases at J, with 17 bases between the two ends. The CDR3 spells CASSRRDGAVDTQYF. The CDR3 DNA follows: TGCGCCAGCAGCCGCCGGGACGGAGCGGTGGATACGCAGTATTTT.

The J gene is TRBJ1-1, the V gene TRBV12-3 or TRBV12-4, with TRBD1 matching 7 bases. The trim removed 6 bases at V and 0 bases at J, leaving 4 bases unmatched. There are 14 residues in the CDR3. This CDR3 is CASRPGQVNTEAFF. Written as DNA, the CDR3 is TGTGCCAGCAGACCTGGACAGGTGAACACTGAAGCTTTCTTT.

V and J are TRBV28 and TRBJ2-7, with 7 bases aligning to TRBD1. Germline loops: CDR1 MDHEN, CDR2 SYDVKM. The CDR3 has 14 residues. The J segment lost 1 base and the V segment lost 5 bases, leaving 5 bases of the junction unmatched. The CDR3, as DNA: TGTGCCAGCAGTCAGTCGACAGGGTCCTACGAGCAGTACTTC. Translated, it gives CASSQSTGSYEQYF.

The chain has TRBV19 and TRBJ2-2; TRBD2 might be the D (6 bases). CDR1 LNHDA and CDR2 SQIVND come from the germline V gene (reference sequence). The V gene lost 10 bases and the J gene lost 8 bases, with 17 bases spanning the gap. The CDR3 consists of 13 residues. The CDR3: CATEIRGTGELFF. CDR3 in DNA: TGTGCCACCGAGATCCGGGGGACTGGGGAGCTGTTTTTT.

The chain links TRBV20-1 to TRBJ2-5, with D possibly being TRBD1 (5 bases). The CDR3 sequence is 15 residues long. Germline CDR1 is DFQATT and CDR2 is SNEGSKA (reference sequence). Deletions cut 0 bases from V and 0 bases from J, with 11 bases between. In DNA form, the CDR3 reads TGCAGTGCTAGAGATCTAGGGGATTACCAAGAGACCCAGTACTTC. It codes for CSARDLGDYQETQYF.

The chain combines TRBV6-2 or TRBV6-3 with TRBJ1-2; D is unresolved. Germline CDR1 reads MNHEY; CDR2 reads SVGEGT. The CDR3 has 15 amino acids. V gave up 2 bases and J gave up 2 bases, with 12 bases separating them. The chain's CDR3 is CASSYGASLNYGYTF. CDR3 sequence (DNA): TGTGCCAGCAGTTACGGTGCATCGTTAAACTATGGCTACACCTTC.

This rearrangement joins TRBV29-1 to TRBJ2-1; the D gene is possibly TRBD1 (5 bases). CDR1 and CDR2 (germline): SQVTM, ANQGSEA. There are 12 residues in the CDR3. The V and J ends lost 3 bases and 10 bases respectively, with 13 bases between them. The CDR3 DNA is TGCAGCGTTGATAAGACAGCGCCCGAGCAGTTCTTC. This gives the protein CSVDKTAPEQFF.

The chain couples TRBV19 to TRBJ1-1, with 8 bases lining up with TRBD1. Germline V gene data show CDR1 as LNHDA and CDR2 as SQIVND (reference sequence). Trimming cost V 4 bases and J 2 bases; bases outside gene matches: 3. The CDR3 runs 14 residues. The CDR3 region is CASSKGTGNTEAFF. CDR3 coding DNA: TGTGCCAGTAGTAAGGGGACAGGCAACACTGAAGCTTTCTTT.

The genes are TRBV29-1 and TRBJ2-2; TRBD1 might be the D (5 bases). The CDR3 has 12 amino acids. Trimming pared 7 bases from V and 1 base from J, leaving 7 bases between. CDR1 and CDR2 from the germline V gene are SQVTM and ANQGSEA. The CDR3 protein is CSGQGNTGELFF. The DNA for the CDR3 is TGCAGCGGCCAGGGGAACACCGGGGAGCTGTTTTTT.